This TCR beta chain came from a study of blood T cell repertoires in COVID-19. As for the study in general: Material from acute and convalescent COVID-19 was sourced from the United States, Italy and Spain. Sources were T cells, B-cell-depleted T cells, or PBMCs; the material itself was cDNA or gDNA.

In the original analysis: Cell counts per sample came from amplifying reference gene primers. The data were produced by immunoSEQ multiplex PCR, yet TCRdb's version contains in-frame clones alone and is incomplete. V and J calls and clone size follow that table, whereas D and trimming were derived from the DNA. The table includes about 280,000 clones, around 88% detected once. The source of this sequence is a man in his forties with acute or convalescent COVID-19. Sequences were obtained from peripheral blood.

The CDR3: CASSVYSGGLYEQYF. The CDR3 DNA reads TGTGCCAGTAGTGTTTATAGCGGGGGCCTCTACGAGCAGTACTTC. The rearrangement joins TRBV19 to TRBJ2-7, with 9 bases identical to TRBD2. V shed 5 bases, J shed 3 bases, and the junction held 8 bases outside the gene matches. CDR3 length: 15 residues. Germline assignment: CDR1 LNHDA and CDR2 SQIVND (reference sequence).